This T cell receptor (beta chain) was profiled in a study of blood T cell repertoires in COVID-19. Overall study: From the United States, Italy and Spain came samples of acute and convalescent COVID-19.

Using immunoSEQ multiplex PCR, the repertoire was profiled, and TCRdb retains in-frame clones only, with some absent. The top ten clones hold 9.5% to 10% of a sample with approximately 140,000 clones, about four fifths of them seen once. This receptor was identified in a man in his forties with active or convalescent COVID-19. The sequencing input was peripheral blood.

CDR3 amino acids: CSVAWGADTQYF. As DNA, the CDR3 is TGCAGCGTTGCGTGGGGAGCAGATACGCAGTATTTT. The rearrangement links TRBV29-1 to TRBJ2-3, with D perhaps matching TRBD2 (5 bases). CDR1 SQVTM and CDR2 ANQGSEA come from the germline V gene. Trimming shortened V by 4 bases and J by 4 bases, and 9 bases separated the two germline ends. The CDR3 covers 12 residues.